A selection of T cell receptor beta chains follows, all from one sample in a study of cytomegalovirus exposure and HLA in healthy donors. Sequencing was performed with immunoSEQ multiplex PCR; in TCRdb, only in-frame clones are kept and a portion is missing. This table has about 100,000 clones, 77% appearing once. Sequenced input: PBMCs. These receptors all stem from a male donor in good health and CMV-seronegative. Both conserved end residues are part of each CDR3. D genes are given only for firm matches. A row's size may be missing; if present it is once, few, many or a size class.

j_call,cdr3_length,d_call,clone_size,v_call,cdr3_aa,cdr3_nt
TRBJ2-1,15,TRBD2,-,TRBV4-2,CASSQELAGYNEQFF,TGTGCCAGCAGCCAAGAGTTAGCGGGATACAATGAGCAGTTCTTC
TRBJ2-5,13,-,-,TRBV5-6,CASSGPYQETQYF,TGTGCCAGCAGCGGGCCGTACCAAGAGACCCAGTACTTC
TRBJ1-4,15,-,-,TRBV6-5,CASRDGTPHHEKLFF,TGTGCCAGCAGAGACGGGACACCTCACCATGAAAAACTGTTTTTT
TRBJ1-1,13,-,few,TRBV7-9,CASSFPGGLEAFF,TGTGCCAGCAGCTTTCCGGGGGGCCTTGAAGCTTTCTTT
TRBJ2-1,14,-,-,TRBV28,CASSFPGVYNEQFF,TGTGCCAGCAGTTTCCCGGGAGTCTACAATGAGCAGTTCTTC
TRBJ1-1,12,-,-,TRBV15,CATSRDDREAFF,TGTGCCACCAGCAGAGACGACAGGGAAGCTTTCTTT
TRBJ1-5,16,TRBD1,-,TRBV4-1,CASSQSGGLGNQPQHF,TGCGCCAGCAGCCAATCAGGGGGTTTGGGGAATCAGCCCCAGCATTTT
TRBJ1-5,15,TRBD1,few,TRBV5-5,CASHKTGQANQPQHF,TGTGCCAGCCACAAGACCGGACAGGCTAATCAGCCCCAGCATTTT
TRBJ2-7,13,-,-,TRBV2,CASRRLTGFEQYF,TGTGCCAGCAGGCGCCTGACTGGTTTCGAGCAGTACTTC
TRBJ2-1,17,TRBD2,few,TRBV27,CASSFGTSRGSYNEQFF,TGTGCCAGCAGTTTTGGGACTAGCAGAGGCTCCTACAATGAGCAGTTCTTC
TRBJ2-7,12,-,-,TRBV5-1,CASSLERDEQYF,TGCGCCAGCAGCTTGGAGAGGGACGAGCAGTACTTC
TRBJ2-2,13,-,-,TRBV27,CASSLSRTGELFF,TGTGCCAGCAGTTTATCGCGGACCGGGGAGCTGTTTTTT
TRBJ1-5,13,TRBD1,-,TRBV30,CACTGTGVQPQHF,TGTGCCTGCACCGGGACAGGGGTTCAGCCCCAGCATTTT
TRBJ2-1,15,-,once,TRBV25-1,CASSAKGLAYNEQFF,TGTGCCAGCAGTGCAAAGGGACTCGCCTACAATGAGCAGTTCTTC
TRBJ2-1,15,-,-,TRBV4-1,CASSLGLHSGNEQFF,TGCGCCAGCAGCCTTGGTCTGCACAGTGGGAATGAGCAGTTCTTC
TRBJ2-5,11,-,-,TRBV5-1,CASSFSETQYF,TGCGCCAGCAGCTTTTCTGAGACCCAGTACTTC
TRBJ1-1,14,TRBD1,-,TRBV29-1,CSVTTGREDTEAFF,TGCAGCGTCACGACAGGGCGGGAGGACACTGAAGCTTTCTTT
TRBJ1-5,18,-,-,TRBV14,CASSLTLSLGSGNQPQHF,TGTGCCAGCAGCCTGACCCTTTCCCTAGGCAGCGGCAATCAGCCCCAGCATTTT
TRBJ1-4,15,-,-,TRBV28,CASESLRGAPEKLFF,TGTGCCAGCGAGAGCCTTCGGGGGGCGCCTGAAAAACTGTTTTTT
TRBJ2-5,13,-,-,TRBV5-4,CASSLPSEETQYF,TGTGCCAGCAGCTTGCCTAGCGAGGAGACCCAGTACTTC
TRBJ1-3,13,-,-,TRBV29-1,CSVGTRSGNTIYF,TGCAGCGTGGGGACAAGATCTGGAAACACCATATATTTT
TRBJ2-3,15,-,-,TRBV9,CASSVGSGETDTQYF,TGTGCCAGCAGCGTAGGGTCAGGGGAGACAGATACGCAGTATTTT
TRBJ2-7,15,-,-,TRBV27,CASSFFPTGEYEQYF,TGTGCCAGCAGTTTCTTCCCCACGGGAGAGTACGAGCAGTACTTC
TRBJ2-2,16,TRBD2,-,TRBV4-1,CASSISGSPGTGELFF,TGCGCCAGCAGCATTAGCGGGAGTCCGGGCACCGGGGAGCTGTTTTTT
TRBJ2-2,15,TRBD2,-,TRBV6-4,CASRVAGEETGELFF,TGTGCCAGCAGAGTAGCGGGAGAGGAGACCGGGGAGCTGTTTTTT
TRBJ2-7,16,TRBD2,-,TRBV19,CASSPHGKRDSYEQYF,TGTGCCAGTAGTCCTCACGGGAAGCGGGACTCTTACGAGCAGTACTTC
TRBJ2-3,15,TRBD2,-,TRBV5-8,CASSKRGPSTDTQYF,TGTGCCAGCAGCAAGCGGGGCCCTAGCACAGATACGCAGTATTTT
TRBJ2-7,14,TRBD2,-,TRBV10-2,CASSLLAGGTEQYF,TGCGCCAGCAGCTTACTAGCGGGAGGGACGGAGCAGTACTTC
TRBJ2-1,17,TRBD1,-,TRBV6-1,CASSEMNIGTGDNEQFF,TGTGCCAGCAGTGAAATGAATATAGGGACAGGGGACAATGAGCAGTTCTTC
TRBJ2-3,18,TRBD2,-,TRBV7-2,CASSLYGTSGVGTDTQYF,TGTGCCAGCAGCTTATACGGGACTAGCGGAGTGGGCACAGATACGCAGTATTTT
TRBJ2-7,15,TRBD1,few,TRBV27,CASSWTGEVGYEQYF,TGTGCCAGCAGTTGGACAGGGGAGGTAGGCTACGAGCAGTACTTC
TRBJ2-7,13,-,few,TRBV28,CASSAGTPYEQYF,TGTGCCAGCAGTGCCGGGACTCCCTACGAGCAGTACTTC
TRBJ2-3,13,-,-,TRBV28,CASSSLPGLMQYF,TGTGCCAGCAGTTCTCTCCCCGGACTCATGCAGTATTTT
TRBJ1-3,14,-,-,TRBV7-2,CASSPPGSGNTIYF,TGTGCCAGCAGCCCGCCGGGCTCTGGAAACACCATATATTTT